The clone carrying this T cell receptor (beta chain) was detected ten times or more. Its antigen remains unidentified. The template used for profiling TCR beta VDJ and CDR3 was genomic DNA. MiXCR was run by TCRdb on the reads, yielding one entry per CDR3 protein. The sample contains about 81,000 distinct CDR3 sequences, under 50% of which appear only once. CDR3 length: 16 amino acids. Per the germline V gene, CDR1 is LNHNV and CDR2 is YYDKDF (reference sequence). Trimming took off 0 bases at V and 1 base at J, with 13 bases between the two ends. The data derive from a study of CD8+CD57+ T cells in acquired aplastic anemia. Study overall: The sorted CD4+ and CD8+ cells yielded an average around 3.2 ug of DNA. The study obtained around 10 million reads on average for CD4+ cells from healthy donors.

Study results and caveats: Simpson's diversity of CD8+ cells was not significantly different in patients compared with controls. Between patients and controls, about 31 CD8+ CDR3 sequences were found in common.

The J gene is TRBJ2-7, the V gene TRBV15; the D gene is possibly TRBD1 (7 bases). Sequencing was performed on sorted CD4+, CD8+, or CD8+CD57+ T cells (not recorded which) from PBMCs. The clonotype comes from a human donor in good health, serving as a control. DNA of the CDR3: TGTGCCACCAGCAGAGATCGGGCAGGGGGGTCCTACGAGCAGTACTTC. Translated, it gives CATSRDRAGGSYEQYF.